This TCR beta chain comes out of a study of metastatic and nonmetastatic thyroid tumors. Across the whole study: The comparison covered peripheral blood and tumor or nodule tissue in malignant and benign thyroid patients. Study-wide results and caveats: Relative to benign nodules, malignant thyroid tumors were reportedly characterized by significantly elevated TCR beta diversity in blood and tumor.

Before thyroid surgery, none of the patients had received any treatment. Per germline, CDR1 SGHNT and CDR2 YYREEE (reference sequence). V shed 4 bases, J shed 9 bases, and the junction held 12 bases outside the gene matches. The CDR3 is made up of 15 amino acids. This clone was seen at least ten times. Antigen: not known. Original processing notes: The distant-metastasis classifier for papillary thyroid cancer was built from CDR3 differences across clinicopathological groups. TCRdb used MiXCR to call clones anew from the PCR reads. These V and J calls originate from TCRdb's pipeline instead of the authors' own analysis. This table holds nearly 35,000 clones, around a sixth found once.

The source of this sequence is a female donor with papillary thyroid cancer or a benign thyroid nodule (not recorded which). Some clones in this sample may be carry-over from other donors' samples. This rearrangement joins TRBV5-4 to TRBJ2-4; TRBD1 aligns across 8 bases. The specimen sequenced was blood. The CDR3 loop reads CASSPEAGGDGIQYF. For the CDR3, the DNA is TGTGCCAGCAGCCCCGAGGCAGGGGGCGACGGCATTCAGTACTTC.